This T cell receptor (beta chain) was captured in a study of patients and donors after allogeneic stem cell transplantation. TCRdb analysed the RT-PCR reads with MiXCR anew, one entry per CDR3 protein. The sample records about 960,000 distinct CDR3 sequences, under 20% being singletons. Trimming removed 1 base at V and 7 bases at J, with 11 bases between. Germline values: CDR1 LGHNA, CDR2 YNFKEQ. The CDR3 is 13 amino acids. Material for sequencing was blood, either unsorted or a sorted T cell fraction (not recorded which). V gene TRBV4-2 combines with J gene TRBJ2-7; D gene unclear. This clonotype originated in a human donor who was either an allogeneic HSCT recipient or a stem cell or donor lymphocyte infusion donor (not recorded which). It is not recorded whose cells these are; they may come from a transplant donor. The CDR3 loop is CASSQAPSLEQYF. The DNA for the CDR3 is TGTGCCAGCAGCCAAGCTCCCTCCCTGGAGCAGTACTTC.